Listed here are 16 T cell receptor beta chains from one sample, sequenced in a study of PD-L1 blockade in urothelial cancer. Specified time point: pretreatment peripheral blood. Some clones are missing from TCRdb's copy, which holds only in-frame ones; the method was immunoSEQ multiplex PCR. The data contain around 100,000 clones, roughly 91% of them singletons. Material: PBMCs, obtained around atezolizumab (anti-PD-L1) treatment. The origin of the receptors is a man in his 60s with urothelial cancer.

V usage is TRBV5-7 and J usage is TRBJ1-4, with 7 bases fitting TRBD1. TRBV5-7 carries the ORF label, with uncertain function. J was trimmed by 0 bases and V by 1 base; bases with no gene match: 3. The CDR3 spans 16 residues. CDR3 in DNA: TGTGCCAGCAGCTTGTTACAGGGGACAACTAATGAAAAACTGTTTTTT. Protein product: CASSLLQGTTNEKLFF.

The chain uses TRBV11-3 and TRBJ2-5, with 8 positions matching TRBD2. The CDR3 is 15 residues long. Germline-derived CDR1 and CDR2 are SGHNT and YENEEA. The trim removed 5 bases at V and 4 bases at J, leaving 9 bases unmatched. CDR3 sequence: CASSPGGGRPETQYF. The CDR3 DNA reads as TGTGCCAGCAGCCCTGGGGGCGGGAGGCCAGAGACCCAGTACTTC. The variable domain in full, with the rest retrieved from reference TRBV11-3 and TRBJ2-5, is EAGVVQSPRYKIIEKKQPVAFWCNPISGHNTLYWYLQNLGQGPELLIRYENEEAVDDSQLPKDRFSAERLKGVDSTLKIQPAELGDSAVYLCASSPGGGRPETQYFGPGTRLLVL.

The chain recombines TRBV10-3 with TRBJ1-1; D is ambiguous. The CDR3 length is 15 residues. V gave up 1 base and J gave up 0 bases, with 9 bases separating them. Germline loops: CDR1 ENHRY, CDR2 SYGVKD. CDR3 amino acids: CAISEYDGMNTEAFF. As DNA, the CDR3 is TGTGCCATCAGTGAGTACGACGGGATGAACACTGAAGCTTTCTTT.

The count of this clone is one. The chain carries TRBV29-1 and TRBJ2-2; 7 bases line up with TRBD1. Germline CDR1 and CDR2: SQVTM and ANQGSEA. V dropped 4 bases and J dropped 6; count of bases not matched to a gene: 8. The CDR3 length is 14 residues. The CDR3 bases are TGCAGCGTTGCTGACAGGGTGGGCGCCGGGGAGCTGTTTTTT. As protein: CSVADRVGAGELFF.

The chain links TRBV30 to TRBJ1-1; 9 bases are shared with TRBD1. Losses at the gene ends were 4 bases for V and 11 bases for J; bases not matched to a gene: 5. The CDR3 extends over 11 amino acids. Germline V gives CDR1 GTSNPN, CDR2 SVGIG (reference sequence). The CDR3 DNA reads TGTGCCTGGATGGGACAGGGAGACGCTTTCTTT. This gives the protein CAWMGQGDAFF.

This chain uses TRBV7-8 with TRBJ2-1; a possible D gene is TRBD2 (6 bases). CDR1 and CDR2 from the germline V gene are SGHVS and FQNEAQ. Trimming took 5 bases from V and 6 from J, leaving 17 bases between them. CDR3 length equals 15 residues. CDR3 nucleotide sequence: TGTGCCAGCAGCCGAACTAGCTCCCTCCGCAATGAGCAGTTCTTC. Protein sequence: CASSRTSSLRNEQFF.

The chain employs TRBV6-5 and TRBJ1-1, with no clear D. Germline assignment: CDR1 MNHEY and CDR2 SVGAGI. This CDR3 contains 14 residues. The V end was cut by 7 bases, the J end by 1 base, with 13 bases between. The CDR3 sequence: CASTPGVRNTEAFF. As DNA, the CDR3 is TGTGCCAGCACCCCCGGGGTGCGGAACACTGAAGCTTTCTTT.

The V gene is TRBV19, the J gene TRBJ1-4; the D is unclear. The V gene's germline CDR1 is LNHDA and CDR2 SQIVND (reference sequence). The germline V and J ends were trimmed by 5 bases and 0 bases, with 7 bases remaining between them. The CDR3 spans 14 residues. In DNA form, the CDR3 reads TGTGCCAGTAGTTCAGTTGCAACTAATGAAAAACTGTTTTTT. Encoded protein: CASSSVATNEKLFF.

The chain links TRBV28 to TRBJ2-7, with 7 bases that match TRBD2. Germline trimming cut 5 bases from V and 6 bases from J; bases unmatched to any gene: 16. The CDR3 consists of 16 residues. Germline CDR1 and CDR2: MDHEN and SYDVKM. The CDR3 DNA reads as TGTGCCAGCAGTCCCAACGGACTAGGATCCTTAGGCGAGCAGTACTTC. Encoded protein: CASSPNGLGSLGEQYF.

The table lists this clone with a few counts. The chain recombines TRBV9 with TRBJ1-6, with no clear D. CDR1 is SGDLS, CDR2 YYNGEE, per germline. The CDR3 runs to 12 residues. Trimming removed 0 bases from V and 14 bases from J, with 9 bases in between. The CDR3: CASSVVEGTLHF. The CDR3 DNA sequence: TGTGCCAGCAGCGTAGTGGAGGGAACCCTCCACTTT.

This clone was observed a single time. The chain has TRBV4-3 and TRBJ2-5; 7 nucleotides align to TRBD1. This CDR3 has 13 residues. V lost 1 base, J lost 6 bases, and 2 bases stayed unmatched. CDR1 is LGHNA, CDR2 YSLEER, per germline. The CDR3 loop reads CASSQGQGKTQYF. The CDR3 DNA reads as TGCGCCAGCAGCCAAGGACAGGGAAAGACCCAGTACTTC.

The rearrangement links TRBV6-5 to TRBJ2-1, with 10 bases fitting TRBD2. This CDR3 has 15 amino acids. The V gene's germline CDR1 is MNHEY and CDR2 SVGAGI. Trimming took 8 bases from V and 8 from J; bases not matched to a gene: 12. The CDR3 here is CASSHGASGSYEQFF. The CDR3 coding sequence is TGTGCCAGCTCTCACGGGGCTAGCGGGAGTTATGAGCAGTTCTTC.

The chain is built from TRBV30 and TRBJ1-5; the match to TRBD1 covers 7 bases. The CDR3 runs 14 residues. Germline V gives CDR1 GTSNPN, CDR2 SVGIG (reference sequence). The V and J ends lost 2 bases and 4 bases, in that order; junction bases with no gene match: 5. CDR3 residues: CAWSYGTANQPQHF. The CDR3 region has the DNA TGTGCCTGGAGTTACGGGACAGCGAATCAGCCCCAGCATTTT.

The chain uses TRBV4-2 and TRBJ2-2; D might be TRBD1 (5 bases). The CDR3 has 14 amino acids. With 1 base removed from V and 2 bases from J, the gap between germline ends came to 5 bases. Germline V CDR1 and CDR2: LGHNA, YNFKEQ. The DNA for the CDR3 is TGTGCCAGCAGCCAAGGGACAAACACCGGGGAGCTGTTTTTT. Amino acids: CASSQGTNTGELFF.

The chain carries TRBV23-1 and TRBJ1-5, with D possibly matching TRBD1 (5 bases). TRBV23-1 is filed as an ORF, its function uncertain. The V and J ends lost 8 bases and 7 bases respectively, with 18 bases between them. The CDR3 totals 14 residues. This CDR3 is CASPNGTGRQPQHF. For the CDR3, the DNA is TGCGCCAGCCCAAACGGTACAGGACGACAGCCCCAGCATTTT.

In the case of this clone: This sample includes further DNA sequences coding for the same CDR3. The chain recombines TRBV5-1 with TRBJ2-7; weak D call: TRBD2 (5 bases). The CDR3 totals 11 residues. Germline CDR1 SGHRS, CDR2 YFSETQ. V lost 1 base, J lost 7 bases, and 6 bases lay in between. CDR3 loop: CASSLSGEQYF. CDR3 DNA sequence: TGCGCCAGCAGCTTGTCGGGGGAGCAGTACTTC.